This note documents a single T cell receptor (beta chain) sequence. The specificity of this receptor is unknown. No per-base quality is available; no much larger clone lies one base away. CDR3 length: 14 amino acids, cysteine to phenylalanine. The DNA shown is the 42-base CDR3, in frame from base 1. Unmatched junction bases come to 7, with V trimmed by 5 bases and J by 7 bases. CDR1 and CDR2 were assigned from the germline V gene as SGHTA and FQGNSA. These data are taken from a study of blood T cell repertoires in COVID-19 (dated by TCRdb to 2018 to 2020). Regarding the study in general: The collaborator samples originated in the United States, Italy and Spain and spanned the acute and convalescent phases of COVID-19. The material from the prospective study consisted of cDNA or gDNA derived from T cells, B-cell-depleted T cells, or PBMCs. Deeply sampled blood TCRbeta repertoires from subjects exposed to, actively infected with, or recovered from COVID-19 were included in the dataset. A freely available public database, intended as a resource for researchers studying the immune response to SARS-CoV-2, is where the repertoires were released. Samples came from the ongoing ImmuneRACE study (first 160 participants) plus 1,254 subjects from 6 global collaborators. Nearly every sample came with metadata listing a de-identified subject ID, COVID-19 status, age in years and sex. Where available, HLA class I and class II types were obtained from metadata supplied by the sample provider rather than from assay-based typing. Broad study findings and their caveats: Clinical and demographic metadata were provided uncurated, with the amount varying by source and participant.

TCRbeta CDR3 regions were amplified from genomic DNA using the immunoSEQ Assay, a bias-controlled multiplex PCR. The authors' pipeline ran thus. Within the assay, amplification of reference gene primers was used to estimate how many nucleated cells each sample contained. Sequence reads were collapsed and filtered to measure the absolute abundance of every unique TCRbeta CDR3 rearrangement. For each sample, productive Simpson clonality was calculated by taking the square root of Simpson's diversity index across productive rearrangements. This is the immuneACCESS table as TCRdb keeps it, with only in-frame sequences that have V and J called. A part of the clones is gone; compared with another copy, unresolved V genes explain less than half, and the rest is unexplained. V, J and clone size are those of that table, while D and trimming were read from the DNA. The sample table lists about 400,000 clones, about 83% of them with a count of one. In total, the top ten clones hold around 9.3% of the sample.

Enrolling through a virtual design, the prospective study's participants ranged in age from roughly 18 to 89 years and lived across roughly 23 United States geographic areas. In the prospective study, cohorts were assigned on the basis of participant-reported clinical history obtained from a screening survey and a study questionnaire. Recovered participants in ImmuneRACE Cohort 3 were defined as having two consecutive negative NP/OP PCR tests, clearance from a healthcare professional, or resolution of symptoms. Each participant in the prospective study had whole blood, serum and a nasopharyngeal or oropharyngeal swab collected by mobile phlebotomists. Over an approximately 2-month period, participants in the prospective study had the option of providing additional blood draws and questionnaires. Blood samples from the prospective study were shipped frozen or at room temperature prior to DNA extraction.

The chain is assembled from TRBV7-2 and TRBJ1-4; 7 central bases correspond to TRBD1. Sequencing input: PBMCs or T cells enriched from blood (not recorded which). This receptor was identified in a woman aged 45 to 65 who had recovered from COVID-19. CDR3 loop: CASSVRDSREKLFF. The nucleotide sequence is TGTGCCAGCAGCGTCCGGGACAGTCGTGAAAAACTGTTTTTT.